This TCR beta chain was retrieved from a study of cytomegalovirus exposure and HLA in healthy donors. Findings and caveats of the study: It was in a later analysis that TCR association rates were seen to vary by HLA locus, highest for DRB1 and lowest for HLA-C. In an earlier analysis, about 90% or about 30%: the productive usage of most TCR beta V segments. A later analysis linked a missense DCLRE1C variant to TCR beta V- and J-gene trimming.

Worth noting for this clone: As yet, its antigen is unknown.

These donors, healthy bone marrow donors, were studied. The CDR3 contains 16 residues. Germline CDR1 reads SGHRS; CDR2 reads YFSETQ. V was trimmed by 5 bases and J by 1 base, leaving 16 bases between them. Amplification used 60 Vbeta primers and 13 Jbeta primers. Profiling relied on immunoSEQ multiplex PCR, and the TCRdb table lists in-frame clones only, not all of them. The profile shows 100,000 to 150,000 clones, 6.5% to 9.5% of them singletons. The receptor was isolated from a woman aged 40 to 50 in good health and CMV-seropositive. What was sequenced was PBMCs. The rearrangement uses TRBV5-1 and TRBJ2-4, with a weak D call TRBD2 (7 bases). Here the CDR3 reads CASSRAGATAKNIQYF. The DNA for the CDR3 is TGCGCCAGCAGTCGGGCGGGGGCGACTGCCAAAAACATTCAGTACTTC.